These T cell receptor beta chains were read from a single sample in a study of identical twins' blood T cells. TCRdb itself ran the 5' RACE reads through MiXCR, one entry per CDR3 protein. Of hundreds of thousands of distinct CDR3 sequences in the sample, roughly 30% are singletons; the top ten hold roughly 5.5%. The sequenced sample consisted of PBMCs. These receptors all come from a woman between 18 and 55 years old in good health. CDR3s include the opening cysteine and the closing phenylalanine or tryptophan. D genes are given only for firm matches.

NA | TRBV7-2 | CASRSRLSSYNEQFF
NA | TRBV19 | CASGMTRENSPLHF
NA | TRBV5-4 | CASSLEGIFTEAFF
NA | TRBV28 | CASTWGGGNQPQHF
NA | TRBV5-6 | CASSLDGNLYYNEQFF
NA | TRBV7-9 | CASSPRPDTQYF
NA | TRBV27 | CAGSFGISKGTQYF
NA | TRBV20-1 | CSAGRVGAEAFF
NA | TRBV5-5 | CASSRGHVNTGELFF
NA | TRBV29-1 | CSVEKGTGSSYNEQFF
NA | TRBV10-3 | CAVSEGTATEAFF
NA | TRBV20-1 | CSARGPQGREAEAFF
NA | TRBV13 | CASSFARVGVETGELFF
NA | TRBV9 | CASSVSGVGANTEAFF
TRBD1 | TRBV7-9 | CASSRPGQGKEALHF
NA | TRBV28 | CASSSNYEQYF
TRBD1 | TRBV25-1 | CASSKTGPGGNTIYF
TRBD1 | TRBV20-1 | CSAEARDRGLEAFF
TRBD2 | TRBV29-1 | CSVNNLGGGREQFF
NA | TRBV11-2 | CASSSNILNEQFF
NA | TRBV3-1 | CASSQEGGPNQPQHF
NA | TRBV20-1 | CSAFGNEDTQYF
TRBD1 | TRBV20-1 | CSADRVDAYGYTF
TRBD2 | TRBV20-1 | CIAGLAGVREQFF
NA | TRBV6-2/TRBV6-3 | CASGKRDHNQPQHF
NA | TRBV3-1 | CASSQVGSVYTF
TRBD2 | TRBV13 | CASSSGLAVTGELFF
NA | TRBV19 | CASSIAPVAETEAFF
NA | TRBV20-1 | CSAREGWAEAFF
NA | TRBV4-1 | CASSREPTNEKLFF
NA | TRBV7-6 | CASSLAEGSEAFF
NA | TRBV6-2/TRBV6-3 | CASTLAGNQPQHF
NA | TRBV11-2 | CASSFAFANYGYTF
NA | TRBV7-2 | CASSKGGWRQASTDTQYF
NA | TRBV12-3/TRBV12-4 | CASRLRDVSNQPQHF
NA | TRBV20-1 | CSAKQHGYTF
NA | TRBV12-3/TRBV12-4 | CASSFAQMNTEAFF
TRBD1 | TRBV5-1 | CASRYGQGHNEQLF
NA | TRBV7-9 | CASRRTDGSHEQYF
TRBD2 | TRBV20-1 | CSASRTSGGVQETQYF
NA | TRBV20-1 | CSAPRASYNEQFF
TRBD1 | TRBV10-3 | CAIRPGQGETEAFF
TRBD2 | TRBV20-1 | CSASLSGSNTGELFF
NA | TRBV20-1 | CSARAPGATNEKLFF
NA | TRBV5-4 | CASSSEGRRLGTEAFF
NA | TRBV6-1 | CASRPRNQPQHF